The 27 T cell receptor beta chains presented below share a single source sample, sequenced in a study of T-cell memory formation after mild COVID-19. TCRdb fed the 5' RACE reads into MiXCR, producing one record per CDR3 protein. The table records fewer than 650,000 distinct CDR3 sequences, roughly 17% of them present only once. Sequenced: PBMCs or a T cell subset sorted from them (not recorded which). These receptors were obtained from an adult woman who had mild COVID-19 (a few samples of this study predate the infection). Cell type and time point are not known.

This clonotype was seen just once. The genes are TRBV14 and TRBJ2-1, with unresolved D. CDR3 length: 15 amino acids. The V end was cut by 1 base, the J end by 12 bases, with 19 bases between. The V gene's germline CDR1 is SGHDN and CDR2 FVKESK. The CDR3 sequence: CASSQAPNTESGQFF. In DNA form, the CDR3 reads TGTGCCAGCAGCCAAGCACCAAACACCGAATCGGGGCAGTTCTTC.

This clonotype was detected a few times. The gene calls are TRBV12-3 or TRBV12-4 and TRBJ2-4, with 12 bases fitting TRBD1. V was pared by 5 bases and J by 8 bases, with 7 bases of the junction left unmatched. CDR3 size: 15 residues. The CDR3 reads CASSPRDRGRDIQYF. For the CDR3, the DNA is TGTGCCAGCAGTCCCCGGGACAGGGGGCGAGACATTCAGTACTTC.

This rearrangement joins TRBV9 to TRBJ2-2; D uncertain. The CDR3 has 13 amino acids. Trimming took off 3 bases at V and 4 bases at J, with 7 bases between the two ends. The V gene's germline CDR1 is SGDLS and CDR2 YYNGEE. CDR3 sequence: CASSEMGTGELFF. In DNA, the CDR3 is TGTGCCAGCAGCGAGATGGGCACCGGGGAGCTGTTTTTT.

CDR3 DNA sequence: TGTGCCAGCATTTTGCGGGGCACAGATACGCAGTATTTT. Translating gives CASILRGTDTQYF. The chain uses TRBV2 and TRBJ2-3, with TRBD2 as a possible D gene (5 bases). Germline V gene lookup returns CDR1 SNHLY and CDR2 FYNNEI. The CDR3 is made up of 13 amino acids. V was pared by 7 bases and J by 1 base, with 9 bases between.

This chain's CDR3 is CASTPKGPTDTQYF. Here the CDR3 DNA reads TGTGCCAGCACCCCGAAAGGCCCCACAGATACGCAGTATTTT. The chain carries TRBV21-1 and TRBJ2-3; whether TRBD2, the table's D call, matches the DNA was not checked. TRBV21-1 is a known pseudogene. The CDR3 has 14 residues.

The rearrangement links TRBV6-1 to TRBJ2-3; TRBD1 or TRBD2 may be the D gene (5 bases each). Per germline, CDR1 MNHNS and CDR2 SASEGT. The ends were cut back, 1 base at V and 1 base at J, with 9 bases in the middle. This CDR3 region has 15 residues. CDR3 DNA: TGTGCCAGCAGTGAAGGGGGGATAGGCACAGATACGCAGTATTTT. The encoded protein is CASSEGGIGTDTQYF.

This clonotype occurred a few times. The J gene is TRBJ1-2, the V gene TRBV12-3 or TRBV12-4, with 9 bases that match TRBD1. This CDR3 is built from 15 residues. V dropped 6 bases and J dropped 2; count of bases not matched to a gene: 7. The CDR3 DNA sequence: TGTGCCAGCAGAGAAACCGGGACAGGGAACTATGGCTACACCTTC. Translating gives CASRETGTGNYGYTF.

The CDR3: CASSPGGTSYNEQFF. The DNA of the CDR3 is TGCGCCAGCAGCCCCGGCGGGACCTCCTACAATGAGCAGTTCTTC. The chain recombines TRBV5-1 with TRBJ2-1; a weak D match, TRBD2 (6 bases). Trimming removed 4 bases at V and 0 bases at J, with 11 bases between. Germline CDR1 and CDR2: SGHRS and YFSETQ. This CDR3 is 15 amino acids long.

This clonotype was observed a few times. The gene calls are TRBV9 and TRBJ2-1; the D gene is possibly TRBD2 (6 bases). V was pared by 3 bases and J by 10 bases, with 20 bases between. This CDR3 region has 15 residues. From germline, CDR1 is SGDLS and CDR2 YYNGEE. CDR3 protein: CASSADYGETGEQFF. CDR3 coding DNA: TGTGCCAGCAGCGCGGACTACGGGGAGACGGGGGAGCAGTTCTTC.

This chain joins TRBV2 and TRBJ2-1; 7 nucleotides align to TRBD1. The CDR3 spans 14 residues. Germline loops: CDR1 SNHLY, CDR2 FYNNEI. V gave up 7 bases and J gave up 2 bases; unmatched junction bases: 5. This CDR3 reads CASTWDSAYNEQFF. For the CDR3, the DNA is TGTGCCAGCACCTGGGACAGCGCCTACAATGAGCAGTTCTTC.

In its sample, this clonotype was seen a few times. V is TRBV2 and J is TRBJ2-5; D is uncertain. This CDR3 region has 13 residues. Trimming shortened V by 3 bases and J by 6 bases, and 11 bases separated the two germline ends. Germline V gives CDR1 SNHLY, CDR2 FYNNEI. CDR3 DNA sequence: TGTGCCAGCAGTGACTCTTCCCCACAGACCCAGTACTTC. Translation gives CASSDSSPQTQYF.

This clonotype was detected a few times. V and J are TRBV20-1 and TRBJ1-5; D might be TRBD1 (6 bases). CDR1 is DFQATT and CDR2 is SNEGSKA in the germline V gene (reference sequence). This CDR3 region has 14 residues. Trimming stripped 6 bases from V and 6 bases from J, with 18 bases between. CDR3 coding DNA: TGCAGTGCAACCCCAGGGGCGGGAGGTCAGCCCCAGCATTTT. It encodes CSATPGAGGQPQHF.

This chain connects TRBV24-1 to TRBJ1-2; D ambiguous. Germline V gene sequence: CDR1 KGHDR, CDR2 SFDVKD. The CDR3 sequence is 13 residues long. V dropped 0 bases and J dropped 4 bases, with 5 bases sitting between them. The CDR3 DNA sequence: TGTGCCACCAGTGATTTGCACGCCTATGGCTACACCTTC. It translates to CATSDLHAYGYTF.

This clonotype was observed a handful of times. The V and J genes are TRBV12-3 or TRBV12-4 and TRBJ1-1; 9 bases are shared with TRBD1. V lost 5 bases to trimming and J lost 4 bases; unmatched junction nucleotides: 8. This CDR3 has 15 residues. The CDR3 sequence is CASSVRDRVSTEAFF. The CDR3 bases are TGTGCCAGCAGTGTCCGGGACAGGGTTTCCACTGAAGCTTTCTTT.

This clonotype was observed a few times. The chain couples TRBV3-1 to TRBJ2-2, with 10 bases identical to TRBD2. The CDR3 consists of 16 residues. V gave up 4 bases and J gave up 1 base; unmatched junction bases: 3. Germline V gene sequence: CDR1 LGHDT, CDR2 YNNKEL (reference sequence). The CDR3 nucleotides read TGTGCCAGCAGCCGTTGGACTAGCGGGAACACCGGGGAGCTGTTTTTT. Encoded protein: CASSRWTSGNTGELFF.

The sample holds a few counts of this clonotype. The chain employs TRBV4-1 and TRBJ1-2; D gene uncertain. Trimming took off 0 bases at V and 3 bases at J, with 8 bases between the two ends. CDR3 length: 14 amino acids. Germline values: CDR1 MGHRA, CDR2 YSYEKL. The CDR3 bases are TGCGCCAGCAGCCAAGAACGGAGTTACTATGGCTACACCTTC. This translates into CASSQERSYYGYTF.

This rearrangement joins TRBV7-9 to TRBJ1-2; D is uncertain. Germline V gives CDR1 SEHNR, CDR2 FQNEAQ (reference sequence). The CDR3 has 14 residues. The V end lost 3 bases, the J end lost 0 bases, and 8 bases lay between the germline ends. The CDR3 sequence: CASSFTNPNYGYTF. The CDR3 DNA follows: TGTGCCAGCAGCTTCACTAACCCTAACTATGGCTACACCTTC.

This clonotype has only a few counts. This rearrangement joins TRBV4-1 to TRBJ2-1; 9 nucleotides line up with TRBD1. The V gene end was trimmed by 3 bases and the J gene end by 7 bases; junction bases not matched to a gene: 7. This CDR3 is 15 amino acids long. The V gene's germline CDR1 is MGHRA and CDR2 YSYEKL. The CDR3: CASSHGTGNGNEQFF. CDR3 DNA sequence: TGCGCCAGCAGCCACGGGACAGGGAATGGGAATGAGCAGTTCTTC.

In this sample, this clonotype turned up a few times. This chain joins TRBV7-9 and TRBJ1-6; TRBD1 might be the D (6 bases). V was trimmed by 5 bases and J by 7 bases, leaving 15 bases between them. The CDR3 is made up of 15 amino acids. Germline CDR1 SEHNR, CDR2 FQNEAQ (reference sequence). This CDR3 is CASSQALGANSPLHF. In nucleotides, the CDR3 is TGTGCCAGCAGCCAAGCTCTGGGGGCGAATTCACCCCTCCACTTT. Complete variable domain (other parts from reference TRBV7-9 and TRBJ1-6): DTGVSQNPRHKITKRGQNVTFRCDPISEHNRLYWYRQTLGQGPEFLTYFQNEAQLEKSRLLSDRFSAERPKGSFSTLEIQRTEQGDSAMYLCASSQALGANSPLHFGNGTRLTVT.

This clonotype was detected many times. In DNA, the CDR3 is TGTGCCAGCAGCCTGGGACAGCCCTATGGCTACACCTTC. This gives the protein CASSLGQPYGYTF. The chain combines TRBV12-3 or TRBV12-4 with TRBJ1-2, with 7 nucleotides matching TRBD1. J gave up 4 bases and V 6 bases, and 5 bases lay outside the gene matches. The CDR3 is 13 residues long.

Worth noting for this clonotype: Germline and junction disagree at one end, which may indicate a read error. CDR3 amino acids: CASSSGGGGMYF. CDR3 DNA sequence: TGTGCCAGCAGTTCAGGCGGGGGCGGAATGTATTTT. This chain uses TRBV6-5 with TRBJ1-5; a possible D gene is TRBD1 (6 bases). The CDR3 extends over 12 amino acids. Per germline, CDR1 MNHEY and CDR2 SVGAGI.

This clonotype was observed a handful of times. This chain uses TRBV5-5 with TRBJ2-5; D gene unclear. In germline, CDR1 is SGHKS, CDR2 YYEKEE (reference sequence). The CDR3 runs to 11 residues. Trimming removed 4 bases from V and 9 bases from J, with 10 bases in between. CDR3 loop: CASSKIGPQYF. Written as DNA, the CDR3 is TGTGCCAGCAGCAAAATTGGTCCCCAGTACTTC.

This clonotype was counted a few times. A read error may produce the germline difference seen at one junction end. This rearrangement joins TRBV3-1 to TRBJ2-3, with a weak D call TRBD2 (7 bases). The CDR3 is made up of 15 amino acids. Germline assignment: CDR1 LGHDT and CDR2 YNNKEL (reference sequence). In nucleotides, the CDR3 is TGTGCCAGCACCCAAAGCGGGACATACACAGATACGCAGTATTTT. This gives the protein CASTQSGTYTDTQYF.

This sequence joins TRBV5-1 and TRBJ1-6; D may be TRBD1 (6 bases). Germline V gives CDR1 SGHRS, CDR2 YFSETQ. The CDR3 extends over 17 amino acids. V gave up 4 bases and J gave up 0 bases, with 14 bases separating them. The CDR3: CASSRDISSSYNSPLHF. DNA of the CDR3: TGCGCCAGCAGCCGGGACATCTCCAGCTCCTATAATTCACCCCTCCACTTT.

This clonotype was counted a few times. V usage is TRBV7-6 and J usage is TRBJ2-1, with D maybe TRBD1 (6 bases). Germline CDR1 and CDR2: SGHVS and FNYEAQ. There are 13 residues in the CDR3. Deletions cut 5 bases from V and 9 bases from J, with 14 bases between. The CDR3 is CASSTSQGSEQFF. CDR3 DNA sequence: TGTGCCAGCAGCACCTCCCAGGGGAGTGAGCAGTTCTTC.

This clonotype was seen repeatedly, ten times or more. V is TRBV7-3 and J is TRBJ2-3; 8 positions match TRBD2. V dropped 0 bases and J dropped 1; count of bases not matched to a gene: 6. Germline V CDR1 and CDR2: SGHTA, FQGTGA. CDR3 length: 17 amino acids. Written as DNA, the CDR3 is TGTGCCAGCAGCTTAACCCCAGCGGGGGTAGGCACAGATACGCAGTATTTT. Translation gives CASSLTPAGVGTDTQYF.

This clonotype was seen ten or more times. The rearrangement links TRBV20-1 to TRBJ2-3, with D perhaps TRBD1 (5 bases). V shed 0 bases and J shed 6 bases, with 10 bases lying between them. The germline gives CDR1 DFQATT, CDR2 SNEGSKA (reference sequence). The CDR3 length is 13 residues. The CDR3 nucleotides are TGCAGTGCTAGAGAAGGGGTTGGCGATACGCAGTATTTT. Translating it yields CSAREGVGDTQYF.